These 4 T cell receptor beta chains were sequenced from one sample in a study of long-term antiretroviral therapy in people with HIV. Running of the v3.0 immunoSEQ assay took place at survey level. Profiling relied on immunoSEQ multiplex PCR, and the TCRdb table lists in-frame clones only, not all of them. Here the sample spans about 24,000 clones, 81% being singletons. This material consisted of unsorted PBMCs, taken 4.4 years after starting antiretroviral therapy. The receptors originated from a man younger than 45 with HIV.

This clone was recorded a few times. The chain uses TRBV2 and TRBJ2-7, with D maybe TRBD2 (6 bases). V shed 11 bases and J shed 3 bases, with 14 bases lying between them. The germline gives CDR1 SNHLY, CDR2 FYNNEI. The CDR3 is 12 residues long. CDR3 residues: CAGTAGDYEQYF. The CDR3 region has the DNA TGTGCCGGAACAGCGGGTGACTACGAGCAGTACTTC.

This clone was detected once. The CDR3 loop is CASSSPSTDTQYF. DNA for the CDR3: TGTGCCAGCAGTTCCCCGAGCACAGATACGCAGTATTTT. The J gene is TRBJ2-3, the V gene TRBV6-5, with unresolved D. V was trimmed by 4 bases and J by 0 bases, leaving 5 bases between them. This CDR3 is 13 amino acids long. Germline loops: CDR1 MNHEY, CDR2 SVGAGI.

The V call is TRBV19, the J call TRBJ1-1, with 8 bases matching TRBD1. This CDR3 comprises 14 residues. V shed 6 bases, J shed 1 base, and the junction held 4 bases outside the gene matches. From germline, CDR1 is LNHDA and CDR2 SQIVND (reference sequence). The CDR3 DNA reads as TGTGCCAGTAGCGGACAGGGATCGAACACTGAAGCTTTCTTT. It translates to CASSGQGSNTEAFF. Using reference TRBV19 and TRBJ1-1 for the parts outside the CDR3, the full variable domain is DGGITQSPKYLFRKEGQNVTLSCEQNLNHDAMYWYRQDPGQGLRLIYYSQIVNDFQKGDIAEGYSVSREKKESFPLTVTSAQKNPTAFYLCASSGQGSNTEAFFGQGTRLTVV.

The chain recombines TRBV27 with TRBJ2-3; 8 bases are shared with TRBD1. The germline CDR1 and CDR2 sequences are MNHEY and SMNVEV (reference sequence). J lost 4 bases, V lost 10 bases, and 7 bases had no gene match. The CDR3 has 13 residues. The CDR3: CATGQGWADTQYF. In DNA, the CDR3 is TGTGCCACAGGACAGGGCTGGGCAGATACGCAGTATTTT.